The clone carrying this TCR beta chain was seen a few times. The antigen remains undetermined. The data are from a study of CD8 T cells in ankylosing spondylitis. The authors made TCR beta libraries by quantitative 5'-RACE with molecular barcodes. Via MiXCR, TCRdb re-called the 5' RACE reads, giving one row per CDR3 protein. This table holds about 250,000 distinct CDR3 sequences, roughly a third found once. Study-level points and caveats: A CD8+ phenotype characterized the disease-linked clones, which were relatively rare in peripheral blood.

CDR1 and CDR2 (germline): DFQATT, SNEGSKA (reference sequence). The CDR3 totals 10 residues. Deletions cut 6 bases from V and 5 bases from J, with 7 bases between. This chain joins TRBV20-1 and TRBJ2-5; D gene unclear. This receptor was obtained from a male donor with ankylosing spondylitis or in good health (not recorded which). The sample was blood, either unsorted or a sorted T cell fraction (not recorded which). The CDR3 DNA follows: TGCAGTGCCCCCGACGAGACCCAGTACTTC. Translated: CSAPDETQYF.